The present entry profiles one TCR beta chain with its context. The specificity of this receptor is unknown. No much larger clone exists at a distance of one base, and base qualities are not known. The cohort was made up of several hundred healthy bone marrow donors. Cohort members were all nominally healthy when sampled, although unrecorded immune exposures were likely present. The donor was CMV seronegative and was included in the group of 352 seronegative cohort members. A peripheral blood sample was collected from each donor, and TCR beta sequencing was performed on peripheral blood mononuclear cells. Genomic DNA extraction from the blood cell samples was performed with the Qiagen DNeasy Blood Extraction Kit. Library preparation employed the immunoSEQ multiplex PCR assay. A mixture of 60 forward primers for TCR Vbeta segments and 13 reverse primers for TCR Jbeta segments was used in the multiplex PCR. Amplification of the CDR3 region of rearranged TCR beta genes was performed with a multiplex PCR assay on genomic DNA. Amplified TCR beta libraries were sequenced as 87-base-pair reads on the Illumina HiSeq System. As for how the authors treated the data: In a later analysis, some 80 million unique TCR beta chains were counted across the 500 to 850 repertoires, and some 10 million of these chains were shared by at least two donors. To remove PCR and sequencing errors, raw reads were error-corrected and collapsed into unique sequences using a nearest-neighbor algorithm that merged closely related sequences. Alignment of CDR3 sequences to IMGT reference sequences was used to assign V, D and J gene segments. Each retained sequence needed at least a six-nucleotide match to both a V gene segment and a J gene segment. Rearrangements were classified as productive when the CDR3 lacked stop codons and remained in frame with V and J, and all other rearrangements were classified as non-productive. CDR3 was defined by IMGT convention, running from the second conserved V-encoded cysteine to the conserved J-encoded phenylalanine. The earlier analysis of about 610 of the donors excluded sequences that lacked an unambiguous match to a single V gene segment. In an earlier analysis of 587 of the donors, V segments were called functional above 56.7% productive rearrangements and were called segregating when the between-donor standard deviation exceeded 5%. A statistical classification framework was developed to diagnose cytomegalovirus status using the catalog of TCR beta chain sequences. In a later analysis, V and J genes were assigned by comparing TCR nucleotide sequences against IMGT/GENE-DB human TR gene sequences. In a later analysis, CDR3 sequences and most-parsimonious VDJ recombination scenarios were assigned using the TCRdist pipeline. A later analysis defined each TCR beta chain by its CDR3 amino acid sequence plus V-gene family, and excluded reads lacking a unique V-gene family. As a way to deal with suspected cross-contamination and a sequencing artifact, a later analysis dropped approximately 570 nucleotide sequences that were highly shared and had low generation probability. A later analysis calculated a clonal expansion index for each public chain from normalized within-repertoire ranks of inferred template counts. In a later analysis, generation probabilities were computed with a VDJ recombination model fitted to out-of-frame rearrangements, and the resulting probabilities were checked against IGoR. A later analysis scored TCR-TCR, TCR-HLA and TCR-CMV co-occurrence with hypergeometric tests, applying a repertoire-size bias correction to TCR pairs. To estimate false discovery rates, a later analysis permuted the HLA or CMV assignments 20 times. In a later analysis, co-occurring TCRs were grouped with DBSCAN, and TCRdist sequence similarity was added when clustering was performed within HLA-allele-positive subsets. Co-occurrence clustering excluded repertoires with fewer than 30,000 or more than 120,000 public chains, plus five with anomalous nucleotide sharing. TCRdb obtained this table from immuneACCESS and retained in-frame rearrangements with V and J assigned. These tables miss some clones; where compared with another copy, unresolved V genes account for less than half of the shortfall, and the remainder is unexplained. From that table come the V and J calls and clone size; the DNA was used to work out D and trimming. Within this sample are some 140,000 clones, with roughly 80% of them counted one time only. The top ten hold over 1.5% of the sample.

These data come from a study of cytomegalovirus exposure and HLA in healthy donors (dated by TCRdb to about 2017). Study-wide context: An earlier analysis of roughly 630 of the donors reported roughly 270 Gb of sequence data and 100 million to 130 million unique TCR beta sequences from 190 million or so T cells. In the later analysis, no new phenotypic data were used to find candidate immune exposures; instead, reliance was placed on TCR beta sequences and their occurrence across donors. To predict cytomegalovirus infection status, the study brought together high-throughput TCR immunosequencing, statistical association of individual TCRs with disease status, and machine learning. The T cell repertoires of around 670 subjects were profiled by immunosequencing and related to cytomegalovirus serostatus. The study aimed to test whether signatures of past pathogen exposure could be identified by cataloging public T cell receptors. In a later genetic analysis, genome-wide SNP genotypes for about 65% of the roughly 670 donors were used, and that subset was treated as a discovery cohort. All discovery cohort repertoires had been generated on a single sequencing platform. Four or five DR-DQ haplotypes were handled as single units for association and clustering because linkage in the cohort was strong. Among around 400 genotyped donors of the cohort, an average of about 240,000 unique TCR beta nucleotide sequences were sequenced per donor, around a sixth of them non-productive. Approximately 300 gigabases of sequencing data and 70 million to 100 million unique TCR sequences made up an early release that covered 500 to 700 HLA-typed donors. Both class I and class II loci were covered by HLA typing, at four-digit resolution. A later analysis re-examined previously published TCR beta repertoires from several hundred donors and added high-resolution HLA genotyping to investigate patterns of TCR occurrence. Donor age, sex, ethnicity and CMV serostatus were compiled together with the repertoire data. In an earlier analysis of around 540 of the donors, high-throughput TCR beta sequencing was used to judge whether each TCR beta V gene segment behaved as functional or pseudogenic. Of the 300 to 450 genotyped donors, over 80% were placed in the genetic ancestry cluster associated with self-reported Caucasian donors. Along with the approximately 650-subject first cohort, a separate validation cohort of around 120 different subjects was used. The number of donors typed differed by locus, with about 629-630 for A, B, C, DRB1 and DQB1, roughly 550 for DQA1, 606 for DPA1, and 450 to 480 for DPB1.

Including the terminal cysteine and phenylalanine, the CDR3 comprises 18 residues. The DNA shown is the 54-base CDR3, in frame from base 1. The germline ends are 18 bases apart after V is trimmed by 3 bases and J by 0 bases. CDR1 and CDR2 (MGHRA, YSYEKL) derive from the germline V gene. Here is what the overall study found, with its caveats: In both the original and validation cohorts, the classifier was reported to diagnose cytomegalovirus status with high specificity and sensitivity. A few of the identified cytomegalovirus-associated TCR beta chains were confirmed in vitro to be specific for cytomegalovirus antigens. The cohort was sequenced for TCR beta chains only, and without alpha or paired-chain data the features that could be detected were limited. Immune exposure information for the cohort was limited to CMV serostatus. In a later analysis, several top co-occurrence clusters were reported to appear linked to parvovirus B19, influenza, CMV and Epstein-Barr virus. An association between a missense DCLRE1C variant and V-gene and J-gene trimming of TCR beta chains was found in a later genetic analysis and replicated in an independent cohort. In the study, 164 TCR beta chains were listed as associated with cytomegalovirus. Linkage disequilibrium might explain the correlated functional status among segregating V segments, but an unknown experimental factor could not be excluded. The authors suggested that the approach could potentially be generalized to other disease states and immunological phenotypes. An earlier analysis of around 540 of the donors showed that most TCR beta V segments appeared in productive rearrangements either about 87% or about 30% of the time, which broadly matched IMGT annotations. Over 15 rarely observed V segments, including chromosome 9 orphons, were excluded from the earlier analysis of some 590 of the donors because counts were too low. A group of highly shared sequence variants was considered likely to be a technical artifact of the sequencing pipeline. Because HLA typing was unavailable for some donors at each locus, only the typed subset was used in association tests. Most TCR sequences were observed very rarely across donors, whereas some public TCRs were present in many individuals. A further reported finding was that TCR beta sequences accurately predicted the HLA-A and HLA-B alleles for most subjects in the first cohort. Presence/absence analyses assumed roughly uniform sequencing depth across donors, an assumption that may not hold. A later analysis found that HLA-associated TCR beta chains were more clonally expanded and had lower generation probabilities than equally common non-associated chains. Some IMGT-functional V segments, including TRBV6-2 and TRBV6-3, could not be distinguished by the 87-base-pair reads and were therefore excluded. A later genetic analysis reported fewer N-insertions in productive TCRs among donors in an Asian-associated ancestry cluster than the roughly 640-donor mean. Specific HLA alleles were associated with 15,000 to 20,000 TCR beta sequences at a false discovery rate of 0.05 in a later analysis. In a later analysis, the rate of TCR association differed among HLA loci, with DRB1 alleles having the most associated TCRs and HLA-C alleles having the fewest. Strong co-occurrence of HLA alleles, especially DR and DQ, made assigning TCR associations to individual alleles difficult. Most CMV-associated TCR beta chains appeared to be HLA-restricted in a later analysis, and the HLA associations seemed to be driven largely by CMV exposure.

The sequence was collected from a man aged 35 to 55 in good health and CMV-seronegative. Material: PBMCs. Recombination joined TRBV4-1 with TRBJ1-5; confidence is insufficient to name the D gene. The DNA reads as follows: TGCGCCAGCAGCCAGGAGCTCGCTGCCGAATATAGCAATCAGCCCCAGCATTTT. It translates to CASSQELAAEYSNQPQHF.